A single sample is the source of the 23 T cell receptor beta chains below, sequenced in a study of blood T cell repertoires in COVID-19. Data came from immunoSEQ multiplex PCR; TCRdb stores just in-frame clones and leaves some out. The sample records 150,000 or so clones, about 89% being singletons. The source material was peripheral blood. These TCRs come from a man aged 50 to 59 with acute or convalescent COVID-19.

The chain is built from TRBV7-3 and TRBJ2-1; 12 positions match TRBD1. V gave up 5 bases and J gave up 8 bases; unmatched junction bases: 7. Germline CDR1 SGHTA, CDR2 FQGTGA. This CDR3 comprises 15 residues. The CDR3 spells CASSATGQGADEQFF. CDR3 sequence (DNA): TGTGCCAGCAGCGCGACGGGACAGGGGGCAGATGAGCAGTTCTTC. Filled out from reference TRBV7-3 and TRBJ2-1, the complete variable domain reads GAGVSQTPSNKVTEKGKYVELRCDPISGHTALYWYRQSLGQGPEFLIYFQGTGAADDSGLPNDRFFAVRPEGSVSTLKIQRTERGDSAVYLCASSATGQGADEQFFGPGTRLTVL.

V gene TRBV7-3 combines with J gene TRBJ1-6; TRBD1 is a possible D gene (6 bases). Trimming pared 4 bases from V and 10 bases from J, leaving 14 bases between. Germline assignment: CDR1 SGHTA and CDR2 FQGTGA. The CDR3 contains 14 residues. The CDR3: CASSSGMQGSPLHF. The CDR3 DNA reads as TGTGCCAGCAGCTCGGGGATGCAGGGGTCACCCCTCCACTTT. Supplemented by reference TRBV7-3 and TRBJ1-6, the full variable domain reads GAGVSQTPSNKVTEKGKYVELRCDPISGHTALYWYRQSLGQGPEFLIYFQGTGAADDSGLPNDRFFAVRPEGSVSTLKIQRTERGDSAVYLCASSSGMQGSPLHFGNGTRLTVT.

The chain is built from TRBV6-1 and TRBJ2-7, with 9 nucleotides matching TRBD1. CDR3 length: 15 amino acids. Germline CDR1 is MNHNS and CDR2 is SASEGT. V lost 2 bases, J lost 3 bases, and 5 bases stayed unmatched. The CDR3 DNA reads TGTGCCAGCAGTGAAAGACAGGGGGTAGTCTACGAGCAGTACTTC. Translated: CASSERQGVVYEQYF.

The V call is TRBV6-5, the J call TRBJ1-1; possibly TRBD1 for D (5 bases). CDR1 and CDR2 (germline): MNHEY, SVGAGI. Trimming pared 10 bases from V and 5 bases from J, leaving 17 bases between. CDR3 length: 13 residues. This chain's CDR3 is CATRLKGRTEAFF. CDR3 coding DNA: TGTGCCACCCGTTTGAAGGGGAGGACTGAAGCTTTCTTT.

The chain employs TRBV9 and TRBJ2-2, with D maybe TRBD1 (5 bases). Germline V gene data show CDR1 as SGDLS and CDR2 as YYNGEE. This CDR3 has 14 residues. V lost 0 bases to trimming and J lost 3 bases, with 6 bases between them. The CDR3 spells CASSVVGDTGELFF. CDR3 nucleotides: TGTGCCAGCAGCGTAGTAGGGGACACCGGGGAGCTGTTTTTT.

This chain links TRBV6-5 with TRBJ1-2; 8 positions agree with TRBD1. With V trimmed by 6 bases and J by 6 bases, 6 bases remained unmatched. Germline V gene sequence: CDR1 MNHEY, CDR2 SVGAGI. The CDR3 consists of 13 residues. The CDR3 here is CASRVSGGDGYTF. As DNA, the CDR3 is TGTGCCAGCAGGGTCTCAGGGGGCGATGGCTACACCTTC.

This sequence joins TRBV27 and TRBJ1-1, with no clear D. Trimming stripped 6 bases from V and 3 bases from J, with 11 bases between. The CDR3 has 13 amino acids. Germline lookup yields CDR1 MNHEY and CDR2 SMNVEV (reference sequence). CDR3 sequence reads: CASSLEAYTEAFF. The CDR3 DNA reads as TGTGCCAGCAGCCTCGAGGCCTACACTGAAGCTTTCTTT.

The rearrangement uses TRBV3-1 (or the pseudogene TRBV3-2) and TRBJ2-7, with 9 nucleotides matching TRBD2. This CDR3 contains 15 residues. In germline, CDR1 is LGHDT, CDR2 YNNKEL (reference sequence). After removal of 1 base from V and 5 bases from J, the junction contained 6 bases not matched to a gene. CDR3 bases: TGTGCCAGCAGCCAAGGGCTAGCGGGACGTAACGAGCAGTACTTC. Its translation: CASSQGLAGRNEQYF.

This chain joins TRBV14 and TRBJ2-1, with TRBD2 as a possible D gene (6 bases). The CDR3 runs to 13 residues. Germline lookup yields CDR1 SGHDN and CDR2 FVKESK. V was clipped by 0 bases and J by 10 bases, with 10 bases between them. In nucleotides, the CDR3 is TGTGCCAGCAGCCAAGAATGGAGGGAGGAGCAGTTCTTC. Protein product: CASSQEWREEQFF.

This clone was seen once. The chain links TRBV19 to TRBJ2-1, with D possibly TRBD2 on 5 matching bases. This CDR3 is built from 10 residues. Germline assignment: CDR1 LNHDA and CDR2 SQIVND (reference sequence). V was shortened by 9 bases and J by 9 bases, with 9 bases between the two germline ends. CDR3 region: CASGSGEQFF. CDR3 DNA sequence: TGTGCCAGCGGCAGCGGTGAGCAGTTCTTC.

This chain joins TRBV11-2 and TRBJ1-2; 10 bases match TRBD1. J lost 8 bases, V lost 5 bases, and 11 bases had no gene match. The CDR3 is 15 amino acids. Germline V gene lookup returns CDR1 SGHAT and CDR2 FQNNGV. Written as DNA, the CDR3 is TGTGCCAGCAGCCCAGACAGGGGGCGGTTGAGAGGCTACACCTTC. As protein: CASSPDRGRLRGYTF.

The chain combines TRBV21-1 with TRBJ2-7; TRBD1 is taken as the D call from the table, unchecked against the DNA. TRBV21-1 is designated a pseudogene. This CDR3 is 16 amino acids long. This CDR3 is CASSSRPGQEPYEQYF. CDR3 coding DNA: TGTGCCAGCAGCTCCAGGCCGGGACAGGAGCCCTACGAGCAGTACTTC.

This chain links TRBV5-1 with TRBJ2-7, with 8 nucleotides matching TRBD2. The germline V gene encodes CDR1 SGHRS and CDR2 YFSETQ. The CDR3 has 16 residues. With V trimmed by 0 bases and J by 1 base, 6 bases remained unmatched. For the CDR3, the DNA is TGCGCCAGCAGCTTGGTTGTTGCGGGAGGTTCCTACGAGCAGTACTTC. Translation gives CASSLVVAGGSYEQYF. Looking up the rest from reference TRBV5-1 and TRBJ2-7 gives the full variable domain: KAGVTQTPRYLIKTRGQQVTLSCSPISGHRSVSWYQQTPGQGLQFLFEYFSETQRNKGNFPGRFSGRQFSNSRSEMNVSTLELGDSALYLCASSLVVAGGSYEQYFGPGTRLTVT.

The V call is TRBV4-1, the J call TRBJ2-7, with TRBD1 matching over 9 bases. This CDR3 region has 15 residues. Germline V CDR1 and CDR2: MGHRA, YSYEKL. J gave up 4 bases and V 0 bases, and 4 bases lay outside the gene matches. The CDR3 is CASSQEGTGRYEQYF. In nucleotides, the CDR3 is TGCGCCAGCAGCCAAGAAGGGACAGGGAGGTACGAGCAGTACTTC.

V gene TRBV19 combines with J gene TRBJ1-2; 8 bases line up with TRBD1. V was clipped by 5 bases and J by 7 bases; unmatched bases: 6. CDR1 is LNHDA and CDR2 is SQIVND in the germline V gene (reference sequence). This CDR3 region has 13 residues. The CDR3 here is CASSPGQGAGYTF. Written as DNA, the CDR3 is TGTGCCAGTAGTCCCGGACAGGGTGCTGGCTACACCTTC.

CDR3 in DNA: TGTGCCAGCTCACCTGGACTAGCGGGGGCCTTGATGTCTAGCACAGATACGCAGTATTTT. Translation gives CASSPGLAGALMSSTDTQYF. The chain links TRBV18 to TRBJ2-3, with 13 bases fitting TRBD2. This CDR3 has 20 amino acids. Per germline, CDR1 KGHSH and CDR2 LQKENI. J lost 0 bases, V lost 3 bases, and 12 bases had no gene match.

The chain uses TRBV19 and TRBJ1-2; 7 positions agree with TRBD1. Germline V gives CDR1 LNHDA, CDR2 SQIVND (reference sequence). The CDR3 sequence is 13 residues long. The V and J ends lost 5 bases and 8 bases, in that order; junction bases with no gene match: 8. CDR3 amino acids: CASSFYRGEGYTF. The CDR3, as DNA: TGTGCCAGTAGTTTTTACAGGGGTGAAGGCTACACCTTC.

CDR3 sequence reads: CASISGLAGGVEQFF. In DNA form, the CDR3 reads TGTGCCAGCATTTCCGGACTAGCGGGAGGTGTTGAGCAGTTCTTC. The rearrangement joins TRBV6-5 to TRBJ2-1; 14 bases are shared with TRBD2. CDR3 size: 15 residues. Germline values: CDR1 MNHEY, CDR2 SVGAGI. V lost 7 bases and J lost 9; bases outside the gene matches: 8.

This chain connects TRBV27 to TRBJ2-2, with TRBD1 matching over 7 bases. This CDR3 is 15 amino acids long. With 0 bases clipped from V and 4 bases from J, the junction kept 2 bases outside the gene matches. CDR1 and CDR2 (germline): MNHEY, SMNVEV (reference sequence). For the CDR3, the DNA is TGTGCCAGCAGTTTATCGACAGGGTTCACCGGGGAGCTGTTTTTT. It codes for CASSLSTGFTGELFF.

The chain is built from TRBV5-1 and TRBJ1-3; possible D gene TRBD1, 5 bases. The CDR3 covers 17 residues. Germline V CDR1 and CDR2: SGHRS, YFSETQ. Trimming left V 0 bases short and J 0 bases short, with 13 bases between. Here the CDR3 reads CASSLVTATDSGNTIYF. The CDR3 DNA reads as TGCGCCAGCAGCTTGGTGACAGCTACCGACTCTGGAAACACCATATATTTT. The variable domain in full, completed from reference TRBV5-1 and TRBJ1-3, reads KAGVTQTPRYLIKTRGQQVTLSCSPISGHRSVSWYQQTPGQGLQFLFEYFSETQRNKGNFPGRFSGRQFSNSRSEMNVSTLELGDSALYLCASSLVTATDSGNTIYFGEGSWLTVV.

The chain is built from TRBV5-4 and TRBJ1-3, with TRBD1 matching 8 bases. Germline CDR1 SGHNT, CDR2 YYREEE (reference sequence). The junction had 2 bases not matched to a gene; V was cut back by 4 bases and J by 2 bases. This CDR3 contains 14 residues. The CDR3 region has the DNA TGTGCCAGCAGCCAACAGGGGGCTGGAAACACCATATATTTT. Translating it yields CASSQQGAGNTIYF.

The CDR3 region has the DNA TGTGCCAGCAGCCCTCCGGGGGGGAATGAAAAACTGTTTTTT. It yields the protein CASSPPGGNEKLFF. The chain joins TRBV28 to TRBJ1-4, with TRBD1 as a possible D gene (5 bases). Germline assignment: CDR1 MDHEN and CDR2 SYDVKM. V dropped 6 bases and J dropped 5 bases, with 13 bases sitting between them. The CDR3 is made up of 14 amino acids.

The chain joins TRBV2 to TRBJ2-1; TRBD2 matches 14 bases. V gave up 6 bases and J gave up 9 bases; unmatched junction bases: 10. CDR1 is SNHLY and CDR2 is FYNNEI in the germline V gene. This CDR3 comprises 16 residues. CDR3 coding DNA: TGTGCCAGCAGGGCCGGACTAGCGGGAGGACGGGGTGAGCAGTTCTTC. This encodes CASRAGLAGGRGEQFF.